This record covers a single TCR beta chain. The antigen is undetermined. Profiling relied on immunoSEQ multiplex PCR, and the TCRdb table lists in-frame clones only, not all of them. This sample has over 10,000 clones; about 91% occur once, and the top ten carry 0.79%. This sample was included in a study of T cell clonotyping in hematopoietic cell transplantation. General observations from the study: Broader posttransplant TCR repertoire diversity was predicted by graft donor and pretransplant recipient Inverse Simpson Index values. Few recipient clonotypes overlapped donors; over 97% were de novo at given depth. After transplant, recipient diversity fell while pathologically expanded clonotypes grew through day 180. Cells were unsorted, so CD4 and CD8 contributions were not separated.

The sample consisted of peripheral blood mononuclear cells. The source is a woman aged 50 to 60 in good health. Some clones in this sample may be carry-over from other donors' samples.

Here the CDR3 reads CASSLSGTSGELFF. For the CDR3, the DNA is TGTGCCAGCAGTCTTAGTGGGACTTCCGGGGAGCTGTTTTTT. V is TRBV7-2 and J is TRBJ2-2; D possibly corresponds to TRBD2 (6 bases). Per germline, CDR1 SGHTA and CDR2 FQGNSA. This CDR3 is built from 14 residues. The V end was cut by 6 bases, the J end by 6 bases, with 14 bases between.